This entry concerns a single T cell receptor beta chain. With V trimmed by 7 bases and J by 4 bases, 7 bases remained unmatched. The CDR3 contains 15 residues. Germline V lookup: CDR1 SNHLY, CDR2 FYNNEI. This sample was taken from a study of technical replicates of blood from several donors. The protocol was immunoSEQ multiplex PCR, while the TCRdb copy is restricted to in-frame clones and leaves out a portion. This table holds almost 65,000 clones, approximately 83% found once. This receptor was obtained from a human donor in good health. Some clones in this sample may be carry-over from other donors' samples. The sample taken for sequencing was PBMCs. The V gene is TRBV2, the J gene TRBJ2-5; 12 bases fit TRBD2. The CDR3 region is CASNRLAGVGETQYF. The CDR3 DNA is TGTGCCAGCAACAGACTAGCGGGAGTGGGAGAGACCCAGTACTTC.